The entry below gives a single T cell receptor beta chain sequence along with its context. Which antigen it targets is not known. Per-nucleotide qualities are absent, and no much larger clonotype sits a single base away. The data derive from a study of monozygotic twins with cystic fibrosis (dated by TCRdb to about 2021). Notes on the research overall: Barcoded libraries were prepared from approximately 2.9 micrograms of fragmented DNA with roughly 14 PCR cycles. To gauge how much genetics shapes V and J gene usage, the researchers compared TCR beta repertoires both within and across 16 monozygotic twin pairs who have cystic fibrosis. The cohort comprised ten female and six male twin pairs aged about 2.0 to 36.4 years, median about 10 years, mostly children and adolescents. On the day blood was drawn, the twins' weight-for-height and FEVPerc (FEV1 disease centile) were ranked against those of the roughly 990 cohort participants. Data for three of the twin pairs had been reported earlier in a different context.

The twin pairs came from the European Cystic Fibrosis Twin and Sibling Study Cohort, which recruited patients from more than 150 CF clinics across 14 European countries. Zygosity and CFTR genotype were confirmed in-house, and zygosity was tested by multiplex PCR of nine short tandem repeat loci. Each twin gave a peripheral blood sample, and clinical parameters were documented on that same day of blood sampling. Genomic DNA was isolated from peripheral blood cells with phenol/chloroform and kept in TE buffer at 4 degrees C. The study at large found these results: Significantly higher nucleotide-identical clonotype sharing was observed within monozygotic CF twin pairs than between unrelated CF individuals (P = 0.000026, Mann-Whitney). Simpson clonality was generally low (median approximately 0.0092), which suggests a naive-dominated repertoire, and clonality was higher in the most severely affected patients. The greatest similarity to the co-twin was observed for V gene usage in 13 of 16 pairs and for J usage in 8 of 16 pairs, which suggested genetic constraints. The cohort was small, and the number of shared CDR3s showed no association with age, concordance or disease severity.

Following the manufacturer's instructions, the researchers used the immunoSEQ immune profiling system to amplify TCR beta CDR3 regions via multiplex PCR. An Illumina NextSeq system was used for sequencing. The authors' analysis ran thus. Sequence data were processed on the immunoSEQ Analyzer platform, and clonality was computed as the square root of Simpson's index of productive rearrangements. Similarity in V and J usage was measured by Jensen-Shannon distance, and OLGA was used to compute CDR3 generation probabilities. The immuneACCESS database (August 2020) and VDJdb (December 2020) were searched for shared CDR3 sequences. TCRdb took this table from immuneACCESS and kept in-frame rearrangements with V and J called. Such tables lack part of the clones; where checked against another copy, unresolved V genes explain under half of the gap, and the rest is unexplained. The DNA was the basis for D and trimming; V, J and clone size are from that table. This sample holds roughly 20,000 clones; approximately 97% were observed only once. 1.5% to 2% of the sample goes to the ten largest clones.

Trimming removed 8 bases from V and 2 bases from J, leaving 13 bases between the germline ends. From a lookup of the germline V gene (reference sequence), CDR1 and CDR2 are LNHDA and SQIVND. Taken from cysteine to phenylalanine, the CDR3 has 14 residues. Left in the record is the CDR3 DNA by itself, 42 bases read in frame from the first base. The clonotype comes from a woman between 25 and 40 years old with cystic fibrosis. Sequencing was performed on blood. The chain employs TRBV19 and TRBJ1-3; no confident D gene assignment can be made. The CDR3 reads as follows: CASAGSSPGNTIYF. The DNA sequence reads TGTGCCAGTGCGGGTTCATCCCCTGGAAACACCATATATTTT. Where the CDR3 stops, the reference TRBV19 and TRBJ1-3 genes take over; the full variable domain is DGGITQSPKYLFRKEGQNVTLSCEQNLNHDAMYWYRQDPGQGLRLIYYSQIVNDFQKGDIAEGYSVSREKKESFPLTVTSAQKNPTAFYLCASAGSSPGNTIYFGEGSWLTVV.